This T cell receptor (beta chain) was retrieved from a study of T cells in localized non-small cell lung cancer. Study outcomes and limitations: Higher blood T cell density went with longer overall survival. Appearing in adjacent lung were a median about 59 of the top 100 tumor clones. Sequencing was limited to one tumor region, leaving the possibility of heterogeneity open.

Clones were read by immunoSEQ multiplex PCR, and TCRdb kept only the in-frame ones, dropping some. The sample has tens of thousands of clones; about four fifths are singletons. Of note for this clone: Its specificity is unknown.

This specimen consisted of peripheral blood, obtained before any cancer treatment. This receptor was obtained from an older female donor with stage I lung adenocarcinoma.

Written as DNA, the CDR3 is TGTGCCTTGACCCTAGCGGGAGACTACGAGCAGTACTTC. Protein: CALTLAGDYEQYF. V is TRBV30 and J is TRBJ2-7, with 10 bases aligning to TRBD2. Per germline, CDR1 GTSNPN and CDR2 SVGIG (reference sequence). The CDR3 runs 13 residues. The V gene end was trimmed by 7 bases and the J gene end by 3 bases; junction bases not matched to a gene: 6.